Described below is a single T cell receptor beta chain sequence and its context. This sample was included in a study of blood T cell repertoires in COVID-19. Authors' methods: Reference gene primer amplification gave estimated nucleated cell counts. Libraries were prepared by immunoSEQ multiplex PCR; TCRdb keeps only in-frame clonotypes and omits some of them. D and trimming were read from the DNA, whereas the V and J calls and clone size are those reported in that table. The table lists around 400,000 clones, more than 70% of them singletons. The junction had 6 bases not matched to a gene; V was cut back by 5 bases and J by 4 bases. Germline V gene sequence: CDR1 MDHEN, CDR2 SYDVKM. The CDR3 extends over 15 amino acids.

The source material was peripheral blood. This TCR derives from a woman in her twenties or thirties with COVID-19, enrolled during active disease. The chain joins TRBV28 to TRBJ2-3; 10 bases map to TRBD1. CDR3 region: CASSPQTGGPDTQYF. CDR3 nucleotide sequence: TGTGCCAGCAGTCCCCAGACAGGGGGCCCAGATACGCAGTATTTT.